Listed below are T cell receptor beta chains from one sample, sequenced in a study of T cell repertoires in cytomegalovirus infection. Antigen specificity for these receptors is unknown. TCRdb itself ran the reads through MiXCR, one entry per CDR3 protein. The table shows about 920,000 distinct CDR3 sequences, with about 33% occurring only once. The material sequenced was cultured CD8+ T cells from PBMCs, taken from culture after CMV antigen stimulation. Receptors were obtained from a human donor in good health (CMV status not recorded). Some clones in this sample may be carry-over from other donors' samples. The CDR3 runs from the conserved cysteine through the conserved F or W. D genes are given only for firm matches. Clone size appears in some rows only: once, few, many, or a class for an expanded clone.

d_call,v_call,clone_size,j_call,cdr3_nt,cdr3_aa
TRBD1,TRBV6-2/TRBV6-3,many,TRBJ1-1,TGTGCCAGCAGTGCCCAAACGGGACAGCTTACTGAAGCTTTCTTT,CASSAQTGQLTEAFF
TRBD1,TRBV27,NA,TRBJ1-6,TGTGCCAGCAGTTTCGATATAAATACCCGGGACAGGGGAAATAATTCACCCCTCCACTTT,CASSFDINTRDRGNNSPLHF
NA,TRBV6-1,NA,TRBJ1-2,TGTGCCAGCAGTGAAGCCCCAGAGGGTTCCTATGGCTACACCTTC,CASSEAPEGSYGYTF
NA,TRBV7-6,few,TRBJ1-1,TGTGCCAGCAGCGCCCGGACTTTGAACACTGAAGCTTTCTTT,CASSARTLNTEAFF
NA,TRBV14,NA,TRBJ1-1,TGTGCCAGCAGCCAAGATCGAGGGGCCGAAGCTTTCTTT,CASSQDRGAEAFF
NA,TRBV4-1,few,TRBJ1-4,TGCGCCAGCAGCCAAGGCGACTCGGCCTCTAATGAAAAACTGTTTTTT,CASSQGDSASNEKLFF
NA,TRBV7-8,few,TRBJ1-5,TGTGCCAGCAGCTTAGAGGGACATCCTAGCAATCAGCCCCAGCATTTT,CASSLEGHPSNQPQHF
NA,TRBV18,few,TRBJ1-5,TGTGCCAGCTCACCACGGGGGAAGGGTCAGCCCCAGCATTTT,CASSPRGKGQPQHF
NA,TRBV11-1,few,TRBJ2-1,TGTGCCAGCAGCTTATACAGGGGAGGTCTTGGAAATGAGCAGTTCTTC,CASSLYRGGLGNEQFF
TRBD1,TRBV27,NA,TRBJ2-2,TGTGCCAGCAGTGTCGGGACAGACACCGGGGAGCTGTTTTTT,CASSVGTDTGELFF
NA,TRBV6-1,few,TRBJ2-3,TGTGCCAGCAGTTACCTAAGGGGGGGCCAGGATACGCAGTATTTT,CASSYLRGGQDTQYF
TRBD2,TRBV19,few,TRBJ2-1,TGTGCCAGTAGTAATACCCGGACTAGCGGGGGAGATGAGCAGTTCTTC,CASSNTRTSGGDEQFF
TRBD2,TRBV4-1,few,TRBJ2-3,TGCGCCAGCAGCCAAGATTGGACTAGCGGGGACACAGATACGCAGTATTTT,CASSQDWTSGDTDTQYF
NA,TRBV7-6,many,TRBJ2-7,TGTGCCAGCAGCTCGCAGGGACTCTCAGCCTCCTACGAGCAGTACTTC,CASSSQGLSASYEQYF
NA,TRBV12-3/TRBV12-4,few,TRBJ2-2,TGTGCCAGCAGTTTGGGATTCCCCGGGGAGCTGTTTTTT,CASSLGFPGELFF
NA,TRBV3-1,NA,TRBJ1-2,TGTGCCAGCAGCCCACCTGACAGCTCCGAACATGGCTACACCTTC,CASSPPDSSEHGYTF
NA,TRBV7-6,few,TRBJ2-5,TGTGCCAGCAGCTTAAGACAGGTCCACCAAGAGACCCAGTACTTC,CASSLRQVHQETQYF
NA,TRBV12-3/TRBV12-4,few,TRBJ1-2,TGTGCCAGCACCCCATCCAGCTATGGCTACACCTTC,CASTPSSYGYTF
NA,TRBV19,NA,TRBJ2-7,TGTGTCAGTAGTCCGACGGGGTCTCCGGACGAGCAGTACTTC,CVSSPTGSPDEQYF
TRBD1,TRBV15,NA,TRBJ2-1,TGTGCCACCAGCAGAGATTCTGGGACAGGGTACGAAGTGTTCTTC,CATSRDSGTGYEVFF